The 32 T cell receptor beta chains below were found in one sample sequenced in a study of blood T cell repertoires in COVID-19. Produced via immunoSEQ multiplex PCR; TCRdb's table is partial and in-frame only. This table holds almost 200,000 clones, around 85% found once. Sequencing used peripheral blood. The receptor source for this set is a woman in her seventies with acute or convalescent COVID-19.

The V gene is TRBV7-2, the J gene TRBJ1-2; D is uncertain. This CDR3 region has 13 residues. Trimming left V 1 base short and J 7 bases short, with 10 bases between. CDR1 SGHTA and CDR2 FQGNSA come from the germline V gene. The CDR3 nucleotides read TGTGCCAGCAGCTTAGATTGGGGAGGTGGCTACACCTTC. As protein: CASSLDWGGGYTF.

The V and J genes are TRBV4-2 and TRBJ2-7; a possible D gene is TRBD1 (5 bases). This CDR3 has 14 amino acids. V lost 0 bases, J lost 2 bases, and 8 bases lay in between. Germline V lookup: CDR1 LGHNA, CDR2 YNFKEQ. The CDR3 region is CASSQDLGPYEQYF. The CDR3 coding sequence is TGTGCCAGCAGCCAAGATTTGGGGCCCTACGAGCAGTACTTC.

The V gene is TRBV6-2 or TRBV6-3, the J gene TRBJ1-2; TRBD1 might be the D (5 bases). Deletions cut 4 bases from V and 6 bases from J, with 12 bases between. Looked up from germline, CDR1 is MNHEY and CDR2 is SVGEGT. This CDR3 comprises 13 residues. CDR3 DNA sequence: TGTGCCAGCAGTTTGGGGCTCCGGGATGGCTACACCTTC. The encoded protein is CASSLGLRDGYTF.

The gene calls are TRBV3-1 (or the pseudogene TRBV3-2) and TRBJ1-1, with 9 nucleotides matching TRBD1. CDR1 is LGHDT, CDR2 YNNKEL, per germline (reference sequence). This CDR3 comprises 13 residues. V was pared by 6 bases and J by 9 bases, with 8 bases of the junction left unmatched. The CDR3 DNA follows: TGTGCCAGCAGAGTACAGGGGGCGCATAAAGCTTTCTTT. Protein product: CASRVQGAHKAFF.

The V call is TRBV15, the J call TRBJ1-1; TRBD1 might be the D (6 bases). Germline loops: CDR1 LNHNV, CDR2 YYDKDF (reference sequence). The V end lost 1 base, the J end lost 6 bases, and 12 bases lay between the germline ends. The CDR3 is 14 residues long. DNA of the CDR3: TGTGCCACCAGCAGAGTGGGTCCAGGGGCTGAAGCTTTCTTT. This codes for CATSRVGPGAEAFF.

The chain carries TRBV10-3 and TRBJ2-7; 8 bases match TRBD2. The V and J ends lost 0 bases and 7 bases, in that order; junction bases with no gene match: 2. The CDR3 length is 13 residues. The germline gives CDR1 ENHRY, CDR2 SYGVKD. CDR3 in DNA: TGTGCCATCAGTGAGTCGAGCGGGGGTGAGCAGTACTTC. Its protein is CAISESSGGEQYF.

The chain is built from TRBV5-1 and TRBJ2-7; 10 bases are shared with TRBD1. Germline V gene lookup returns CDR1 SGHRS and CDR2 YFSETQ. The CDR3 is made up of 16 amino acids. The trim removed 0 bases at V and 4 bases at J, leaving 7 bases unmatched. The CDR3: CASSLASGTGVYEQYF. CDR3 bases: TGCGCCAGCAGCTTGGCCTCCGGGACAGGGGTATACGAGCAGTACTTC. The complete variable domain, with remaining parts taken from reference TRBV5-1 and TRBJ2-7, reads KAGVTQTPRYLIKTRGQQVTLSCSPISGHRSVSWYQQTPGQGLQFLFEYFSETQRNKGNFPGRFSGRQFSNSRSEMNVSTLELGDSALYLCASSLASGTGVYEQYFGPGTRLTVT.

V usage is TRBV10-3 and J usage is TRBJ1-3; a weak D match, TRBD1 (6 bases). CDR1 and CDR2 from the germline V gene are ENHRY and SYGVKD. The V and J ends lost 5 bases and 0 bases respectively, with 11 bases between them. The CDR3 contains 15 residues. CDR3 region: CAISKDSFSGNTIYF. The CDR3 bases are TGTGCCATCAGTAAGGACAGCTTCTCTGGAAACACCATATATTTT.

This clone came up a few times. J is TRBJ1-1 and V is TRBV12-3 or TRBV12-4; D is unresolved. V was pared by 4 bases and J by 8 bases, with 11 bases between. The CDR3 is 12 residues long. The CDR3, as DNA: TGTGCCAGCAGTTCGATCCGACTCGAAGCTTTCTTT. Translated: CASSSIRLEAFF.

This sequence joins TRBV4-1 and TRBJ1-1; the match to TRBD1 covers 7 bases. Per germline, CDR1 MGHRA and CDR2 YSYEKL. The CDR3 sequence is 14 residues long. Unmatched junction bases numbered 4, after V lost 2 bases and J lost 4 bases. CDR3 DNA: TGCGCCAGCAGCCAATTAAACAGGGGCACTGAAGCTTTCTTT. Residues: CASSQLNRGTEAFF.

This clone has a single count. CDR3 sequence (DNA): TGTGCCAGCTCAACCGCTGGCACCTACGAGCAGTACTTC. Residues: CASSTAGTYEQYF. J is TRBJ2-7 and V is TRBV18; D ambiguous. V was clipped by 5 bases and J by 2 bases, with 10 bases between them. CDR3 length equals 13 residues. Per the germline V gene, CDR1 is KGHSH and CDR2 is LQKENI. Together with reference TRBV18 and TRBJ2-7, the CDR3 gives the full variable domain: NAGVMQNPRHLVRRRGQEARLRCSPMKGHSHVYWYRQLPEEGLKFMVYLQKENIIDESGMPKERFSAEFPKEGPSILRIQQVVRGDSAAYFCASSTAGTYEQYFGPGTRLTVT.

This chain joins TRBV6-5 and TRBJ1-2, with 9 bases matching TRBD1. Germline CDR1 is MNHEY and CDR2 is SVGAGI. The CDR3 consists of 16 residues. Unmatched junction bases numbered 9, after V lost 4 bases and J lost 3 bases. DNA for the CDR3: TGTGCCAGCAGTTCAACCCCGGGACAGGGTGACTATGGCTACACCTTC. It yields the protein CASSSTPGQGDYGYTF.

The V and J genes are TRBV6-5 and TRBJ1-2; D possibly corresponds to TRBD1 (5 bases). The CDR3 contains 14 residues. Between the trimmed V and J ends, which lost 6 bases and 3 bases, there was a span of 14 bases. Germline V CDR1 and CDR2: MNHEY, SVGAGI. The CDR3 here is CASRGTARDYGYTF. CDR3 DNA sequence: TGTGCCAGCAGAGGGACTGCAAGAGACTATGGCTACACCTTC.

The chain recombines TRBV4-1 with TRBJ2-7; 14 bases are a match to TRBD2. Per the germline V gene, CDR1 is MGHRA and CDR2 is YSYEKL. V was clipped by 1 base and J by 4 bases; unmatched bases: 6. The CDR3 runs to 17 residues. The CDR3 DNA reads TGCGCCAGCAGCCAAGCCGGGACTAGCGGGAGTTGGTACGAGCAGTACTTC. This sequence encodes CASSQAGTSGSWYEQYF.

This chain joins TRBV12-5 and TRBJ1-1; TRBD1 is a possible D gene (5 bases). Per germline, CDR1 LGHNT and CDR2 FRNRAP. The length of the CDR3 is 14 residues. V lost 2 bases, J lost 0 bases, and 7 bases lay in between. The CDR3 protein is CASGLTRVNTEAFF. In DNA form, the CDR3 reads TGTGCTAGTGGTTTGACCAGGGTGAACACTGAAGCTTTCTTT.

This clone was recorded a few times. The chain employs TRBV5-4 and TRBJ2-3; D is ambiguous. V was clipped by 3 bases and J by 3 bases, with 8 bases between them. CDR1 and CDR2 (germline): SGHNT, YYREEE (reference sequence). This CDR3 spans 13 amino acids. CDR3 nucleotides: TGTGCCAGCAGCTACTTAAGAACAGATACGCAGTATTTT. Translation: CASSYLRTDTQYF.

The gene calls are TRBV7-2 and TRBJ2-7, with 9 bases identical to TRBD2. The CDR3 runs 17 residues. Germline V gene lookup returns CDR1 SGHTA and CDR2 FQGNSA. The junction had 15 bases not matched to a gene; V was cut back by 5 bases and J by 4 bases. The CDR3 nucleotides are TGTGCCAGCAGCCCTACGGGTGGGGGACTAGCTGGGTACGAGCAGTACTTC. Its translation: CASSPTGGGLAGYEQYF.

The chain carries TRBV9 and TRBJ2-7; 12 nucleotides line up with TRBD2. With 4 bases clipped from V and 5 bases from J, the junction kept 10 bases outside the gene matches. Looked up from germline, CDR1 is SGDLS and CDR2 is YYNGEE. This CDR3 contains 16 residues. In nucleotides, the CDR3 is TGTGCCAGCAGCCATACTCTAGCGGGAGGGATCGACGAGCAGTACTTC. Its protein product is CASSHTLAGGIDEQYF. Filled out from reference TRBV9 and TRBJ2-7, the complete variable domain reads DSGVTQTPKHLITATGQRVTLRCSPRSGDLSVYWYQQSLDQGLQFLIQYYNGEERAKGNILERFSAQQFPDLHSELNLSSLELGDSALYFCASSHTLAGGIDEQYFGPGTRLTVT.

The gene calls are TRBV7-9 and TRBJ2-1; maybe TRBD1 (5 bases). Germline-derived CDR1 and CDR2 are SEHNR and FQNEAQ (reference sequence). The V and J ends lost 5 bases and 2 bases respectively, with 13 bases between them. There are 15 residues in the CDR3. The CDR3 loop reads CASSARTKTYNEQFF. CDR3 sequence (DNA): TGTGCCAGCAGCGCCCGGACAAAGACCTACAATGAGCAGTTCTTC.

The rearrangement joins TRBV18 to TRBJ2-7, with a possible D match to TRBD2 (5 bases). V shed 6 bases and J shed 3 bases, with 15 bases lying between them. The germline gives CDR1 KGHSH, CDR2 LQKENI. The CDR3 covers 14 residues. CDR3 region: CASSQSRSGYEQYF. The CDR3 DNA reads TGTGCCAGCTCGCAGAGTCGCAGCGGCTACGAGCAGTACTTC.

This clone was observed a few times. The V and J genes are TRBV5-1 and TRBJ1-6, with D unclear. In germline, CDR1 is SGHRS, CDR2 YFSETQ. There are 14 residues in the CDR3. V was trimmed by 2 bases and J by 6 bases, leaving 9 bases between them. For the CDR3, the DNA is TGCGCCAGCAGCTTTTCTGGCAGTAATTCACCCCTCCACTTT. It specifies CASSFSGSNSPLHF.

CDR3 protein: CASSPSRTGELFF. CDR3 sequence (DNA): TGTGCCAGCAGCCCCTCGCGCACCGGGGAGCTGTTTTTT. The chain couples TRBV7-3 to TRBJ2-2, with D unclear. Looked up from germline, CDR1 is SGHTA and CDR2 is FQGTGA. This CDR3 region has 13 residues. The germline V and J ends were trimmed by 5 bases and 4 bases, with 8 bases remaining between them.

The J gene is TRBJ2-1, the V gene TRBV5-1, with TRBD2 as a possible D gene (6 bases). Trimming took 4 bases from V and 5 from J, leaving 16 bases between them. The CDR3 covers 15 residues. Germline CDR1 SGHRS, CDR2 YFSETQ. In nucleotides, the CDR3 is TGCGCCAGCAGCCCACTAGCCGGCGATGACAATGAGCAGTTCTTC. Translating it yields CASSPLAGDDNEQFF.

The V and J genes are TRBV3-1 (or the pseudogene TRBV3-2) and TRBJ2-5, with TRBD1 matching over 10 bases. Trimming cost V 1 base and J 9 bases; bases outside gene matches: 8. The CDR3 length is 15 residues. The germline V gene encodes CDR1 LGHDT and CDR2 YNNKEL (reference sequence). This CDR3 is CASSQGFDRGQAQYF. Here the CDR3 DNA reads TGTGCCAGCAGCCAAGGGTTCGACAGGGGGCAAGCCCAGTACTTC.

The chain joins TRBV21-1 to TRBJ2-3; TRBD2, the table's D call, was not compared with the DNA. TRBV21-1 is an annotated pseudogene. The CDR3 totals 15 residues. This CDR3 reads CASSGGGSRTDTQYF. The CDR3 coding sequence is TGTGCCAGCAGCGGGGGCGGGAGCCGCACAGATACGCAGTATTTT.

The chain is built from TRBV7-9 and TRBJ1-4; D gene uncertain. Germline V gene data show CDR1 as SEHNR and CDR2 as FQNEAQ (reference sequence). V was trimmed by 1 base and J by 8 bases, leaving 14 bases between them. This CDR3 spans 15 amino acids. The CDR3 spells CASSLEAGGWEKLFF. CDR3 bases: TGTGCCAGCAGCTTAGAGGCCGGCGGTTGGGAAAAACTGTTTTTT.

The chain uses TRBV7-9 and TRBJ1-1; a possible D gene is TRBD1 (6 bases). The CDR3 runs 11 residues. Germline CDR1 SEHNR, CDR2 FQNEAQ (reference sequence). Trimming stripped 8 bases from V and 8 bases from J, with 12 bases between. CDR3 sequence: CASFPGQEAFF. The CDR3 nucleotides are TGTGCCAGCTTTCCCGGACAGGAAGCTTTCTTT.

The rearrangement links TRBV7-2 to TRBJ2-3, with a tentative D call TRBD2 (7 bases). This CDR3 has 16 residues. V dropped 5 bases and J dropped 2 bases, with 17 bases sitting between them. Germline assignment: CDR1 SGHTA and CDR2 FQGNSA. For the CDR3, the DNA is TGTGCCAGCAGCCTTGGGGGCCTAGCGGTCACAGATACGCAGTATTTT. Its translation: CASSLGGLAVTDTQYF.

This clone showed up just a few times. The chain employs TRBV7-3 and TRBJ2-7; 16 bases are a match to TRBD2. Per the germline V gene, CDR1 is SGHTA and CDR2 is FQGTGA. The CDR3 is 17 amino acids. V gave up 5 bases and J gave up 5 bases; unmatched junction bases: 9. The CDR3: CASSPMGLAGGLDEQYF. The CDR3 coding sequence is TGTGCCAGCAGCCCAATGGGACTAGCGGGAGGGCTGGACGAGCAGTACTTC.

The chain has TRBV27 and TRBJ2-7; 9 bases are a match to TRBD1. This CDR3 contains 14 residues. Germline-derived CDR1 and CDR2 are MNHEY and SMNVEV (reference sequence). V lost 6 bases to trimming and J lost 3 bases; unmatched junction nucleotides: 6. DNA of the CDR3: TGTGCCAGCAGGCCCGGGACAGGGATCTACGAGCAGTACTTC. It specifies CASRPGTGIYEQYF.

The chain uses TRBV7-8 and TRBJ2-7, with TRBD2 matching 14 bases. Per germline, CDR1 SGHVS and CDR2 FQNEAQ. CDR3 length: 17 residues. J was trimmed by 3 bases and V by 5 bases; bases with no gene match: 9. CDR3 sequence: CASSPGGTSGSYYEQYF. The DNA of the CDR3 is TGTGCCAGCAGCCCAGGTGGGACTAGCGGGAGTTACTACGAGCAGTACTTC. Complete variable domain (other parts from reference TRBV7-8 and TRBJ2-7): GAGVSQSPRYKVAKRGQDVALRCDPISGHVSLFWYQQALGQGPEFLTYFQNEAQLDKSGLPSDRFFAERPEGSVSTLKIQRTQQEDSAVYLCASSPGGTSGSYYEQYFGPGTRLTVT.

The table lists this clone with a count of one. The gene calls are TRBV5-6 and TRBJ2-3; 7 bases match TRBD1. Germline CDR1 and CDR2: SGHDT and YYEEEE. CDR3 size: 16 residues. J was trimmed by 2 bases and V by 0 bases; bases with no gene match: 6. The CDR3, as DNA: TGTGCCAGCAGCTTGGAGGGACAGCTAATCACAGATACGCAGTATTTT. It is translated as CASSLEGQLITDTQYF.